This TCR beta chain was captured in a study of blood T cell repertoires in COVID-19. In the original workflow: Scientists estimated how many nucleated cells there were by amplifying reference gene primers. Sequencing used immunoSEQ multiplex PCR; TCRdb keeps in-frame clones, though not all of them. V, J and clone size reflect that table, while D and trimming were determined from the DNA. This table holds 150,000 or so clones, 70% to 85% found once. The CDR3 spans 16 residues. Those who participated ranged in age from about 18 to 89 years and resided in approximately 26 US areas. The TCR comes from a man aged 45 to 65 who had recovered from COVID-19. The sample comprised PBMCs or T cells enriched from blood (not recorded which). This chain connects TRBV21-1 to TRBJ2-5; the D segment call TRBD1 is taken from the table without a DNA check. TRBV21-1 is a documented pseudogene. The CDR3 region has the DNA TGTGCCAGCAGCCAGCAGGGTAGGGTCGACCAAGAGACCCAGTACTTC. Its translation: CASSQQGRVDQETQYF.